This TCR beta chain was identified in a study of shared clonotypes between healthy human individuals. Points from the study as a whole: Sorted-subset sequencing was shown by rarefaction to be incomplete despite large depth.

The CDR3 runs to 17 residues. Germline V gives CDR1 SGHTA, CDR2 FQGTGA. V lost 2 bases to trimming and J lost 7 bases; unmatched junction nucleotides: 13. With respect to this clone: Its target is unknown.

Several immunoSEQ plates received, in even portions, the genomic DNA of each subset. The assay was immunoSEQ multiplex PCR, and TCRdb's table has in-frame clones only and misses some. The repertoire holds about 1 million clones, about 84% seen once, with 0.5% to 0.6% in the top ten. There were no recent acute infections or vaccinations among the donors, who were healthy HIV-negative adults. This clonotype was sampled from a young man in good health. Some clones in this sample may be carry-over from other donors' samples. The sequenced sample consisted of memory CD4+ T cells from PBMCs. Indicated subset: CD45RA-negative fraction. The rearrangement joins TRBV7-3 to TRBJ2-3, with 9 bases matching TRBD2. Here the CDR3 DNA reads TGTGCCAGCAGCTTACATCCGACTAGCGGCGGCCAAAATACGCAGTATTTT. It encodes CASSLHPTSGGQNTQYF.